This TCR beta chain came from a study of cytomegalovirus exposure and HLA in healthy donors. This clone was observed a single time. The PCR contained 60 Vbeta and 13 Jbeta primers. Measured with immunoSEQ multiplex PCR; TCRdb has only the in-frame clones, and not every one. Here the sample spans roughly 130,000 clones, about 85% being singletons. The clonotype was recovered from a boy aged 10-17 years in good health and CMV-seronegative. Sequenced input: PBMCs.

CDR3 DNA: TGTGCCAGCAGTTTACCCCAGACTAGCGGGTTTGGTAATGAGCAGTTCTTC. Its translation: CASSLPQTSGFGNEQFF. V is TRBV27 and J is TRBJ2-1; 10 bases are a match to TRBD2. The germline CDR1 and CDR2 sequences are MNHEY and SMNVEV (reference sequence). The CDR3 is made up of 17 amino acids. The V and J ends lost 2 bases and 7 bases, in that order; junction bases with no gene match: 11.